This T cell receptor beta chain emerged from a study of shared clonotypes between healthy human individuals. Study-wide background: There were three CD4 naive, three CD4 memory, two CD8 naive and one CD8 memory plates per donor.

The table came from immunoSEQ multiplex PCR; TCRdb's copy has only in-frame clones and leaves some out. The sample lists about 590,000 clones, about 95% occurring once. This CDR3 region has 14 residues. Germline CDR1 and CDR2: MGHRA and YSYEKL. V was shortened by 3 bases and J by 7 bases, with 16 bases between the two germline ends. CD45RO negativity and positive selection for CCR7 defined naive CD8 cells, a population that excluded terminally differentiated effector memory CD45RA+ cells. Sequencing was performed on naive CD8+ T cells sorted from blood. V and J are TRBV4-1 and TRBJ2-7; a weak D match, TRBD2 (5 bases). The clonotype was recovered from a woman in her 30s in good health. The CDR3 nucleotides are TGCGCCAGCAGCCAGGAGGACCCCGTGGCGGAGCAGTACTTC. Residues: CASSQEDPVAEQYF.